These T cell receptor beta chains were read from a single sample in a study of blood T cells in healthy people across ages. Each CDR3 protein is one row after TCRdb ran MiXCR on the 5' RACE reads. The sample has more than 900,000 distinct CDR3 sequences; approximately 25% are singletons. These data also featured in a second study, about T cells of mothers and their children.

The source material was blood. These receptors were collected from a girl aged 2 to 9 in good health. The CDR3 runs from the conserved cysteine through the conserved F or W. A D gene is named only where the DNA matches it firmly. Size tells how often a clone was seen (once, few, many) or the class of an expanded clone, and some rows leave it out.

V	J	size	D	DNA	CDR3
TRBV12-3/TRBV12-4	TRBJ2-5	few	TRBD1	TGTGCCAGTAGACCGGGACAGGGAGAGACCCAGTACTTC	CASRPGQGETQYF
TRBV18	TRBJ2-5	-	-	TGTGCCAGCTCGAGGACCGATTCGGTGACCCAGTACTTC	CASSRTDSVTQYF
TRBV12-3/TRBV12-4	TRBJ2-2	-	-	TGTGCCAGCAGTTGGCAGGGGTCGAACACCGGGGAGCTGTTTTTT	CASSWQGSNTGELFF
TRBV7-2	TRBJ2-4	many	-	TGTGCCAGCAGCTTAATGGGGGGAGTAGCCAAAAACATTCAGTACTTC	CASSLMGGVAKNIQYF
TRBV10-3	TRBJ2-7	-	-	TGTGCCATCAGTGAGAGTGGAGCCTACGAGCAGTACTTC	CAISESGAYEQYF
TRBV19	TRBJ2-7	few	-	TGTGCCAGTAAAGGTGGACGGGTGAGCGAGCAGTACTTC	CASKGGRVSEQYF
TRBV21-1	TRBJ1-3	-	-	TGTGCCAGCAGCACAGGACAGGGGCTCGGAAACACCATATATTTT	CASSTGQGLGNTIYF
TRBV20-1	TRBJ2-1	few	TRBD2	TGCAGTGCTAGAGACCCAGCGGGACCCTTGTGGGATGAGCAGTTCTTC	CSARDPAGPLWDEQFF
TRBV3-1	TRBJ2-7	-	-	TGTGCCAGCCGCTACGGGGGCTCCTACGAGCAGTACTTC	CASRYGGSYEQYF
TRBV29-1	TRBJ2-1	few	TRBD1	TGCAGCGTTGACGGGACAGAGACTTACAATGAGCAGTTCTTC	CSVDGTETYNEQFF
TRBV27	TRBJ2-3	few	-	TGTGCCAGCAGGGGGTGGGGTGCCCCGGGCACAGATACGCAGTATTTT	CASRGWGAPGTDTQYF
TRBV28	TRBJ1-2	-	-	TGTGCCAGCTCGGGACCTCAACCCGATGGCTACACCTTC	CASSGPQPDGYTF
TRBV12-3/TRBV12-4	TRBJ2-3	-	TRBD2	TGTGCCAGCAGTTTAGCGCTTGCGGGAGGGGAAACAGATACGCAGTATTTT	CASSLALAGGETDTQYF
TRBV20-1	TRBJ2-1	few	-	TGCAGTGCTAGGGTTGTGGGGGCCTTCATTCCTTACAATGAGCAGTTCTTC	CSARVVGAFIPYNEQFF
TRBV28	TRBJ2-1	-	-	TGTGCCCTCTCGAGGAAATTTTACAATGAGCAGTTCTTC	CALSRKFYNEQFF
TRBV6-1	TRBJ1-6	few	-	TGTGCCAGCAGTGATATGAACCAAGGAGGTTCACCCCTCCACTTT	CASSDMNQGGSPLHF
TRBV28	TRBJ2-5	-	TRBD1	TGTGCCAGCAGTTCCCGAAGCCAGGGGGAGGAGACCCAGTACTTC	CASSSRSQGEETQYF
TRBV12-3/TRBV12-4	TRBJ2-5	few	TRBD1	TGTGTCAGCAGTCTCGGGGACAGGGCTGACTTC	CVSSLGDRADF